The rows below give T cell receptor beta chains drawn from one sample of a study of T-cell memory formation after mild COVID-19. Via MiXCR, TCRdb re-called the 5' RACE reads, giving one row per CDR3 protein. The data show roughly 170,000 distinct CDR3 sequences, about a fifth seen once. Sequencing was performed on PBMCs or a T cell subset sorted from them (not recorded which). The receptors originated from a young man who had mild COVID-19 (a few samples of this study predate the infection). Cell type and time point are not known. Both conserved end residues are part of each CDR3. A D gene is named only where the DNA matches it firmly. Part of the rows lack a size; the others show once, few, many or a class for expanded clones.

clone_size	j_call	v_call	d_call	cdr3_nt	cdr3_aa
many	TRBJ2-1	TRBV9	.	TGTGCCAGCAGCGTAGGGGCAGGTTGGCAGTTCTTC	CASSVGAGWQFF
few	TRBJ1-2	TRBV6-2/TRBV6-3	.	TGTGCCAGCAGTCACGGCCAGGGCGGTGGCTACACCTTC	CASSHGQGGGYTF
.	TRBJ2-1	TRBV5-1	.	TGCGCCAGCAGCTTGCCCCCCCTTGGCAATGAGCAGTTCTTC	CASSLPPLGNEQFF
few	TRBJ2-5	TRBV27	.	TGTGCCAGCAGTCCTTACAAGGACCCAAGAGTGCAAGAGACCCAGTACTTC	CASSPYKDPRVQETQYF
.	TRBJ2-1	TRBV6-2/TRBV6-3	.	TGTGCCAGCAGTCACGGGGCTAGTTCAGAGCAGTTCTTC	CASSHGASSEQFF
many	TRBJ2-5	TRBV7-3	.	TGTGCCAGCAGCCCCCAGGGGCTGGAGACCCAGTACTTC	CASSPQGLETQYF
.	TRBJ2-3	TRBV7-2	.	TGTGCCAGCAGACCCGGGCCATCAACTCAAGATACGCAGTATTTT	CASRPGPSTQDTQYF
.	TRBJ1-1	TRBV7-2	.	TGTGCCAGCAGCCGGCCCGCCACTGAAGCTTTCTTT	CASSRPATEAFF
many	TRBJ2-7	TRBV5-1	.	TGCGCCAGCAGCTTGGGAGTCCAGGGGATCAACGAGCAGTACTTC	CASSLGVQGINEQYF
.	TRBJ1-6	TRBV20-1	TRBD1	TGCAGTGCTAGACCCGGGACAGGGTTTTCACCCCTCCACTTT	CSARPGTGFSPLHF
few	TRBJ1-2	TRBV6-2/TRBV6-3	.	TGTGCCAGCAGCAATCAGGGCTCCCTCAGCTATGGCTACACCTTC	CASSNQGSLSYGYTF
.	TRBJ2-1	TRBV3-1	TRBD2	TGTGCCAGCAGCCAAGGGACTAGTTCCAATGAGCAGTTCTTC	CASSQGTSSNEQFF
.	TRBJ2-7	TRBV20-1	TRBD1	TGCAGTGCTAGAATCGTGGGACAGGGCTTAGGGGAGCAGTACTTC	CSARIVGQGLGEQYF
few	TRBJ2-7	TRBV12-3/TRBV12-4	.	TGTGCCAGCAGTGACTTCTACGAGCAGTACTTC	CASSDFYEQYF
many	TRBJ1-5	TRBV20-1	TRBD1	TGCAGTGCTAATACAGGGGTGGGTCAGCCCCAGCATTTT	CSANTGVGQPQHF
.	TRBJ1-5	TRBV19	TRBD1	TGTGCCAGCAATTCCCCGGGACAGGGAGTACAGCCCCAGCATTTT	CASNSPGQGVQPQHF
.	TRBJ1-1	TRBV2	.	TGTGCCAGCAGGGGAGGGGCCCGGGACACTGAAGCTTTCTTT	CASRGGARDTEAFF
few	TRBJ2-1	TRBV3-2	.	TGTGCCAGCAGCCACGGACTGTCGAGCTCCTACAATGAGCAGTTCTTC	CASSHGLSSSYNEQFF
.	TRBJ1-2	TRBV2	.	TGTGCCAGCACTATGGGAGGCTATGGCTACACCTTC	CASTMGGYGYTF
few	TRBJ1-6	TRBV18	.	TGTGCCAGCTCCCCGCAACAGGGAGTGAATTCACCCCTCCACTTT	CASSPQQGVNSPLHF
.	TRBJ2-3	TRBV20-1	.	TGCAGTGCCCGTGGTCTGCAAGGGGGTTCGCGCACAGATACGCAGTATTTT	CSARGLQGGSRTDTQYF
few	TRBJ2-7	TRBV4-2	TRBD2	TGTGCCAGCAGCCAAGCGGGGACTAGGTCCCACGAGCAGTACTTC	CASSQAGTRSHEQYF
few	TRBJ2-1	TRBV28	TRBD2	TGTGCCAGCAGTTCAAAACTAGCGGGCCAGTACAATGAGCAGTTCTTC	CASSSKLAGQYNEQFF
.	TRBJ2-3	TRBV5-1	.	TGCGCCAGCAGCTTACTTGGGGTCACAGATACGCAGTATTTT	CASSLLGVTDTQYF
few	TRBJ1-2	TRBV20-1	.	TGCAGTGCTCCAGACCAGCGCTATGGCTACACCTTC	CSAPDQRYGYTF
.	TRBJ1-6	TRBV6-5	.	TGTGCCAGCAGTCGGACAGCTTCACCCCTCCACTTT	CASSRTASPLHF
.	TRBJ1-5	TRBV15	TRBD1	TGTGCCACCAGCAGGGGAATGACAGGGGGCGCGAGTCAGCCCCAGCATTTT	CATSRGMTGGASQPQHF
.	TRBJ2-7	TRBV5-1	.	TGCGCCAGCAGCTTGGTGGGCGACGAGCAGTACTTC	CASSLVGDEQYF
once	TRBJ2-1	TRBV5-8	.	TGTGCCAGCAGCTCCGAGGCTGGCCCCCACTGGGGGCAGTTCTTC	CASSSEAGPHWGQFF
.	TRBJ1-5	TRBV30	.	TGTGCCTGGAGTGGTGCTCTGAATCAGCCCCAGCATTTT	CAWSGALNQPQHF
few	TRBJ1-3	TRBV7-2	.	TGTGCCAGCAGTCCCCGGTCGGCTCCTAAAGGGACCATATATTTT	CASSPRSAPKGTIYF
few	TRBJ1-4	TRBV29-1	TRBD1	TGCAGCGTCTCAGGGGGTAATGAAAAACTGTTTTTT	CSVSGGNEKLFF
few	TRBJ1-1	TRBV5-1	TRBD1	TGCGCCAGCAGCGCACCGACAGGGATGAACACTGAAGCTTTCTTT	CASSAPTGMNTEAFF